The 18 T cell receptor beta chains given below trace back to one sample, sequenced in a study of shared T cell receptors in the human thymus. Clones were read by immunoSEQ multiplex PCR, and TCRdb kept only the in-frame ones, dropping some. Seen here are some 720,000 clones, 85% to 90% observed once, and the top ten hold around 0.0099%. The same sample was also used in a study of human thymus T cells.

Input material: thymocytes. Source of these receptors: a boy under three years old with a congenital heart defect.

This chain joins TRBV30 and TRBJ2-5; D unclear. CDR3 length: 10 residues. The V and J ends lost 7 bases and 3 bases respectively, with 6 bases between them. Germline V gene sequence: CDR1 GTSNPN, CDR2 SVGIG (reference sequence). In nucleotides, the CDR3 is TGTGCCTTCTCCGAAGAGACCCAGTACTTC. It specifies CAFSEETQYF.

V usage is TRBV5-3 and J usage is TRBJ2-7, with D possibly being TRBD2 (5 bases). Being an ORF, TRBV5-3 has a function that is uncertain. This CDR3 comprises 14 residues. Trimming took off 2 bases at V and 2 bases at J, with 11 bases between the two ends. The CDR3, as DNA: TGTGCCAGAAGCTTTCGGGGTCCCCCCTACGAGCAGTACTTC. As protein: CARSFRGPPYEQYF.

This clone was seen a single time. The chain uses TRBV27 and TRBJ2-3, with D tentatively TRBD1 (6 bases). Germline assignment: CDR1 MNHEY and CDR2 SMNVEV (reference sequence). The CDR3 loop spans 13 amino acids. V lost 0 bases and J 7 bases, leaving 8 bases between the germline ends. CDR3 protein: CASSLSRGHTQYF. The CDR3 DNA sequence: TGTGCCAGCAGTTTATCCAGGGGTCATACGCAGTATTTT.

The chain combines TRBV4-1 with TRBJ2-2; 10 bases line up with TRBD2. The CDR3 runs to 19 residues. The V segment lost 3 bases and the J segment 2 bases; nucleotides outside the gene matches: 12. Germline CDR1 is MGHRA and CDR2 is YSYEKL. In DNA, the CDR3 is TGCGCCAGCAGCCACGGGGGAGTAAGCGGGAGGGCCAACACCGGGGAGCTGTTTTTT. Its translation: CASSHGGVSGRANTGELFF.

V usage is TRBV11-2 and J usage is TRBJ2-1; maybe TRBD1 (7 bases). The germline V gene encodes CDR1 SGHAT and CDR2 FQNNGV. The CDR3 is 15 amino acids. The V and J ends lost 5 bases and 3 bases respectively, with 14 bases between them. The chain's CDR3 is CASSAGQPFYNEQFF. Written as DNA, the CDR3 is TGTGCCAGCAGCGCGGGACAGCCGTTCTACAATGAGCAGTTCTTC.

V usage is TRBV19 and J usage is TRBJ2-2; 10 positions match TRBD2. CDR1 LNHDA and CDR2 SQIVND come from the germline V gene (reference sequence). The CDR3 extends over 16 amino acids. The junction had 5 bases not matched to a gene; V was cut back by 6 bases and J by 1 base. Here the CDR3 reads CASRITSGVNTGELFF. The CDR3 coding sequence is TGTGCCAGTAGGATAACTAGCGGGGTGAACACCGGGGAGCTGTTTTTT.

V usage is TRBV4-3 and J usage is TRBJ2-2, with TRBD2 identical over 11 bases. Trimming removed 4 bases from V and 8 bases from J; junction bases left unmatched: 12. CDR1 LGHNA and CDR2 YSLEER come from the germline V gene. The length of the CDR3 is 17 residues. The CDR3 loop is CASSPEELAGEIGELFF. The CDR3 DNA reads TGCGCCAGCAGCCCGGAGGAACTAGCGGGAGAAATAGGGGAGCTGTTTTTT.

This chain connects TRBV7-9 to TRBJ1-4, with 8 bases lining up with TRBD1. CDR1 is SEHNR and CDR2 is FQNEAQ in the germline V gene (reference sequence). This CDR3 has 15 amino acids. V trimming: 2 bases; J trimming: 6 bases; junction bases outside the gene matches: 5. CDR3 bases: TGTGCCAGCAGCTTAAATGTGACAGGGGATGAAAAACTGTTTTTT. Its protein is CASSLNVTGDEKLFF.

The V and J genes are TRBV6-5 and TRBJ2-2, with no clear D. The CDR3 length is 15 residues. The germline gives CDR1 MNHEY, CDR2 SVGAGI. V dropped 4 bases and J dropped 3 bases, with 12 bases sitting between them. The CDR3 reads CASSFGAGDTGELFF. CDR3 sequence (DNA): TGTGCCAGCAGTTTCGGAGCTGGCGACACCGGGGAGCTGTTTTTT.

The V call is TRBV19, the J call TRBJ2-7, with 16 bases fitting TRBD2. The V gene end was trimmed by 4 bases and the J gene end by 3 bases; junction bases not matched to a gene: 18. Germline lookup yields CDR1 LNHDA and CDR2 SQIVND (reference sequence). This CDR3 contains 21 residues. CDR3 region: CASSTNNAGLAGGPPDYEQYF. CDR3 coding DNA: TGTGCCAGTAGTACTAATAACGCGGGACTAGCGGGAGGGCCCCCTGACTACGAGCAGTACTTC.

The chain uses TRBV30 and TRBJ2-7; maybe TRBD2 (5 bases). CDR1 GTSNPN and CDR2 SVGIG come from the germline V gene (reference sequence). This CDR3 is 13 amino acids long. V shed 3 bases and J shed 4 bases, with 13 bases lying between them. The DNA for the CDR3 is TGTGCCTGGAGGGTACCACCGGGGTACGAGCAGTACTTC. This encodes CAWRVPPGYEQYF.

V is TRBV5-4 and J is TRBJ2-3; 10 bases align to TRBD2. Germline V gene sequence: CDR1 SGHNT, CDR2 YYREEE (reference sequence). The CDR3 contains 15 residues. Losses at the gene ends were 0 bases for V and 6 bases for J; bases not matched to a gene: 4. CDR3 in amino acids: CASSLASGRADTQYF. The CDR3 coding sequence is TGTGCCAGCAGCTTGGCGAGCGGGAGGGCGGATACGCAGTATTTT.

This chain uses TRBV7-2 with TRBJ2-7, with no clear D. CDR1 SGHTA and CDR2 FQGNSA come from the germline V gene. Trimming took off 7 bases at V and 5 bases at J, with 18 bases between the two ends. This CDR3 has 14 amino acids. Here the CDR3 reads CASTPGENVHEQYF. In DNA form, the CDR3 reads TGTGCCAGCACCCCAGGCGAGAACGTCCACGAGCAGTACTTC.

Remarks on this clone: Different DNA sequences within this sample yield the same CDR3. The chain carries TRBV18 and TRBJ2-7; 9 bases match TRBD1. V was clipped by 0 bases and J by 4 bases; unmatched bases: 1. The germline CDR1 and CDR2 sequences are KGHSH and LQKENI. The CDR3 spans 14 residues. The CDR3 bases are TGTGCCAGCTCACCACCGGGACAGGGATACGAGCAGTACTTC. Amino acid sequence: CASSPPGQGYEQYF.

V usage is TRBV5-8 and J usage is TRBJ2-3; the D is unclear. Deletions cut 4 bases from V and 11 bases from J, with 17 bases between. The CDR3 runs 13 residues. Germline V CDR1 and CDR2: SGHTS, YDEGEE. CDR3 sequence reads: CASSLPLTGQQYF. In nucleotides, the CDR3 is TGTGCCAGCAGCCTCCCCCTAACGGGTCAGCAGTATTTT.

The rearrangement joins TRBV7-9 to TRBJ2-7, with a weak D call TRBD1 (6 bases). The CDR3 spans 18 residues. From germline, CDR1 is SEHNR and CDR2 FQNEAQ (reference sequence). V was cut by 0 bases and J by 2 bases, with 20 bases left in between. In DNA, the CDR3 is TGTGCCAGCAGCTTAGCGCTAACAGGGCACATCTCAACCTACGAGCAGTACTTC. Translating gives CASSLALTGHISTYEQYF.

This clone has only one observation. One junction end disagrees with the germline gene, perhaps due to a read error. The chain is built from TRBV4-3 and TRBJ2-7, with D perhaps TRBD2 (6 bases). The CDR3 extends over 15 amino acids. Germline assignment: CDR1 LGHNA and CDR2 YSLEER. The CDR3 here is CASSQDYGSSCEQYF. The DNA for the CDR3 is TGCGCCAGCAGCCAAGATTACGGGAGCTCCTGCGAGCAGTACTTC.

This chain connects TRBV29-1 to TRBJ2-6, with D possibly matching TRBD2 (6 bases). Trimming shortened V by 3 bases and J by 0 bases, and 12 bases separated the two germline ends. Germline V gives CDR1 SQVTM, CDR2 ANQGSEA. The CDR3 covers 16 residues. DNA of the CDR3: TGCAGCGTTGAGGGACGGGGACTCTCTGGGGCCAACGTCCTGACTTTC. It translates to CSVEGRGLSGANVLTF.